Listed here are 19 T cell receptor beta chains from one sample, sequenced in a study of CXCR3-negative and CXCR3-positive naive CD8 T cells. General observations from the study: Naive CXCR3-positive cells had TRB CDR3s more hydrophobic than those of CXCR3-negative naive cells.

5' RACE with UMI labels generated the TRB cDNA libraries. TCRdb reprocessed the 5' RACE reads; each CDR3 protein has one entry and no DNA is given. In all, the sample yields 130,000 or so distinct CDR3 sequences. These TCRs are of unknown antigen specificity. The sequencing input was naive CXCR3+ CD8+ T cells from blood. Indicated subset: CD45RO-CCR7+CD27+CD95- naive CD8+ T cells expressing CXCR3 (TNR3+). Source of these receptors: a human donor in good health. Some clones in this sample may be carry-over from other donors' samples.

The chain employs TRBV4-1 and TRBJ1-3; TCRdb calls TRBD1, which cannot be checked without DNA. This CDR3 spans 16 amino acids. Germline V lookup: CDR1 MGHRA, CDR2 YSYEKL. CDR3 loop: CASSRETGAYGNTIYF.

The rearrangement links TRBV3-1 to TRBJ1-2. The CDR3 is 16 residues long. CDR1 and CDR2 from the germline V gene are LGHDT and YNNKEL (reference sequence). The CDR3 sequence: CASSQDEGQPIYGYTF.

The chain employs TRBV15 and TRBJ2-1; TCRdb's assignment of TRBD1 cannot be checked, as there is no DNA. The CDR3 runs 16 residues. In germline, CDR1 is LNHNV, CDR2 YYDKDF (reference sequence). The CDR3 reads CATSRRTGWTASEQFF. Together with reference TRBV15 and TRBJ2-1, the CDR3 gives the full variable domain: DAMVIQNPRYQVTQFGKPVTLSCSQTLNHNVMYWYQQKSSQAPKLLFHYYDKDFNNEADTPDNFQSRRPNTSFCFLDIRSPGLGDTAMYLCATSRRTGWTASEQFFGPGTRLTVL.

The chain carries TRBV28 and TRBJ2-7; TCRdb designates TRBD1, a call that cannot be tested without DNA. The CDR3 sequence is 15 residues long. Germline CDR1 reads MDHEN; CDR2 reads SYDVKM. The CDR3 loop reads CASSLGEWGGYEQYF.

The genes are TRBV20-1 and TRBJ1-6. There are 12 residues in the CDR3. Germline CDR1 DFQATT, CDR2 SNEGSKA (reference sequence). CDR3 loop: CGASSYNSPLHF.

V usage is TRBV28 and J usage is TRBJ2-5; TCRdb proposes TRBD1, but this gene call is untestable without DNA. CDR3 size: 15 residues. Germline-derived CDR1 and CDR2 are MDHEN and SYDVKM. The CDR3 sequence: CASSLSSGGLETQYF.

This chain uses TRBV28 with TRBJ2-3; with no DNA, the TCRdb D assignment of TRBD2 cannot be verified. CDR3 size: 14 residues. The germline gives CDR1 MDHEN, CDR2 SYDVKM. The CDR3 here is CASNLAGLTDTQYF.

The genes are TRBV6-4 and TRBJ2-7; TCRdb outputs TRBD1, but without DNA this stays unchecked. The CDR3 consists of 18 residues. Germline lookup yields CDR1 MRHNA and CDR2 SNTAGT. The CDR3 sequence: CASSDTRGMGTGDHEQYF.

The CDR3 reads CASSFLAYNEQFF. The chain recombines TRBV12-3 or TRBV12-4 with TRBJ2-1. CDR3 size: 13 residues.

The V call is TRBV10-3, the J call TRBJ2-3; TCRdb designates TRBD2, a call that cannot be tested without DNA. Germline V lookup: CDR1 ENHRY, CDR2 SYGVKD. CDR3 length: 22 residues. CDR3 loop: CAISEGGLGRESGKLSTDTQYF.

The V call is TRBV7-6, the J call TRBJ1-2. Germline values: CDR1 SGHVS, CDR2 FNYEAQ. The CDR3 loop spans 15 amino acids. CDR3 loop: CASSLSPGDGYGYTF.

The CDR3 here is CASSFQLHSSYEQYF. The chain uses TRBV13 and TRBJ2-7. The length of the CDR3 is 15 residues. From germline, CDR1 is PRHDT and CDR2 FYEKMQ (reference sequence).

The CDR3 loop is CARALDRAGDNQPQHF. The J gene is TRBJ1-5, the V gene TRBV10-3; with no DNA, the TCRdb D assignment of TRBD1 cannot be verified. Germline V CDR1 and CDR2: ENHRY, SYGVKD. There are 16 residues in the CDR3.

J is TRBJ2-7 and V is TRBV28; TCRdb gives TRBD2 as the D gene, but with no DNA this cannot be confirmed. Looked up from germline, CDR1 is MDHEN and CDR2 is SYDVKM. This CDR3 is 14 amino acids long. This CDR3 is CASSLLADSYEQYF. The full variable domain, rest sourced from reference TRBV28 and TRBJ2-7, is DVKVTQSSRYLVKRTGEKVFLECVQDMDHENMFWYRQDPGLGLRLIYFSYDVKMKEKGDIPEGYSVSREKKERFSLILESASTNQTSMYLCASSLLADSYEQYFGPGTRLTVT.

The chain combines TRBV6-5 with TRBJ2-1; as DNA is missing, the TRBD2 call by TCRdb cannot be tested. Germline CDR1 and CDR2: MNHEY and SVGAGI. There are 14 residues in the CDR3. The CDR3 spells CASSLAGEGNEQFF.

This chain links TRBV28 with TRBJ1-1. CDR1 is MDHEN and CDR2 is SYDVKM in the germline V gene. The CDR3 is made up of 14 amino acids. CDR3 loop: CASSFDSPGTEAFF.

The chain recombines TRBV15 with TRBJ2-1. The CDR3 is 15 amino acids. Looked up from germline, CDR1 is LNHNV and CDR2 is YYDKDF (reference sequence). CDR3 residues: CATSTRGSSYNEQFF.

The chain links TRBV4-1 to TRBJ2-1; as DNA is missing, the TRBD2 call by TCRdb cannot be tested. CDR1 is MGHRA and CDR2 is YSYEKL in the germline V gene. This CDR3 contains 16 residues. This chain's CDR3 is CASSQAPGLADNEQFF.

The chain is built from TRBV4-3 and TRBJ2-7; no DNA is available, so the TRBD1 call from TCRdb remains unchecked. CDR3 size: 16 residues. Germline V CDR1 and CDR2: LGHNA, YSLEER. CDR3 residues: CASSQDLRQGRNEQYF.